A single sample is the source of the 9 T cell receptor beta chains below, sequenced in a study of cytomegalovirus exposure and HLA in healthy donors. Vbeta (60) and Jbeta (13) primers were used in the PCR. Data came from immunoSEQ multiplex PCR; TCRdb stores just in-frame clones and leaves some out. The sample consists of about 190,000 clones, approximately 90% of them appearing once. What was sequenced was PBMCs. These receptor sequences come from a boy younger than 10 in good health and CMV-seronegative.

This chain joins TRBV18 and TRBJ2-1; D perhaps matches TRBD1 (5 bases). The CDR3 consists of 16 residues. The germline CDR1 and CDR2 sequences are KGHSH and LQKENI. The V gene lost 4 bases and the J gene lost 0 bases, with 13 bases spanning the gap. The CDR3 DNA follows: TGTGCCAGCTCACTGGACACCCGGAGCTCCTACAATGAGCAGTTCTTC. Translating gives CASSLDTRSSYNEQFF.

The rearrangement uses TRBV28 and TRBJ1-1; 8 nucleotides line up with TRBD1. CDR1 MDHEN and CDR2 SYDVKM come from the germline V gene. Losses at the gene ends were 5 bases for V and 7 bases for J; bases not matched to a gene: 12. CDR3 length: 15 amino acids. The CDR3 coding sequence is TGTGCCAGCAGTCCGCGACAGGGGAGGATACTTGAAGCTTTCTTT. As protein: CASSPRQGRILEAFF.

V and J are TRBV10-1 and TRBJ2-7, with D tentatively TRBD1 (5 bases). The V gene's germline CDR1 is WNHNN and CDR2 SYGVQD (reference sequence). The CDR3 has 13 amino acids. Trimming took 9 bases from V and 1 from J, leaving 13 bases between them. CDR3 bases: TGCGCCAGGACAGAGTTCCGATCCTACGAGCAGTACTTC. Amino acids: CARTEFRSYEQYF.

CDR3 region: CASSDRAREGDSNQPQHF. The CDR3 region has the DNA TGTGCCAGCAGTGACAGGGCCAGGGAAGGTGATAGCAATCAGCCCCAGCATTTT. The V gene is TRBV6-4, the J gene TRBJ1-5; TRBD1 is a possible D gene (5 bases). This CDR3 has 18 residues. Germline V gene lookup returns CDR1 MRHNA and CDR2 SNTAGT. V was cut by 2 bases and J by 0 bases, with 17 bases left in between.

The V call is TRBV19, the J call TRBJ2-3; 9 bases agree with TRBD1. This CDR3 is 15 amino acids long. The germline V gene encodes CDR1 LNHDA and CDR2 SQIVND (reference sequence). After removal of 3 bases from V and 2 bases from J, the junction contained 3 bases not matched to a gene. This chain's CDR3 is CASSIGTGHTDTQYF. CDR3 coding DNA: TGTGCCAGTAGTATTGGGACAGGGCACACAGATACGCAGTATTTT.

For the CDR3, the DNA is TGTGCCAGCAGCTTACCAAAACAGGGGCCAGATACGCAGTATTTT. Translating it yields CASSLPKQGPDTQYF. The J gene is TRBJ2-3, the V gene TRBV5-8; TRBD1 aligns across 7 bases. Germline V gene lookup returns CDR1 SGHTS and CDR2 YDEGEE. The junction had 7 bases not matched to a gene; V was cut back by 2 bases and J by 4 bases. The CDR3 has 15 residues.

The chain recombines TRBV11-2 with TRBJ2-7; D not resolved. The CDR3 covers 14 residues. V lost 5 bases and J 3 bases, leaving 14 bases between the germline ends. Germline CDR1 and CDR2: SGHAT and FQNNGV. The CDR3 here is CASSDPQRLYEQYF. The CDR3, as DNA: TGTGCCAGCAGCGACCCCCAGCGCCTCTACGAGCAGTACTTC.

The CDR3 spells CASSPDLGRGNEKLFF. The CDR3 nucleotides are TGTGCCAGCTCACCAGACTTAGGGAGGGGAAATGAAAAACTGTTTTTT. The rearrangement links TRBV18 to TRBJ1-4; D possibly corresponds to TRBD1 (5 bases). Germline CDR1 is KGHSH and CDR2 is LQKENI. V gave up 2 bases and J gave up 5 bases, with 15 bases separating them. The CDR3 sequence is 16 residues long. Variable domain in full (rest from reference TRBV18 and TRBJ1-4): NAGVMQNPRHLVRRRGQEARLRCSPMKGHSHVYWYRQLPEEGLKFMVYLQKENIIDESGMPKERFSAEFPKEGPSILRIQQVVRGDSAAYFCASSPDLGRGNEKLFFGSGTQLSVL.

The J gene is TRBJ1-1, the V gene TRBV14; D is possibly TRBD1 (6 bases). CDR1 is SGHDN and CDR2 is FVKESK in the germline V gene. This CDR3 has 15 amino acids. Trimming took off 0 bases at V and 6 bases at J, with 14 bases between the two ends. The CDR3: CASSQEAGAFSEAFF. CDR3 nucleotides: TGTGCCAGCAGCCAAGAAGCGGGGGCGTTTTCTGAAGCTTTCTTT. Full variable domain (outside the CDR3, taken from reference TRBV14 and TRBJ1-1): EAGVTQFPSHSVIEKGQTVTLRCDPISGHDNLYWYRRVMGKEIKFLLHFVKESKQDESGMPNNRFLAERTGGTYSTLKVQPAELEDSGVYFCASSQEAGAFSEAFFGQGTRLTVV.